This T cell receptor beta chain was profiled in a study of OX40 agonist ivuxolimab in advanced cancers. Sequencing was performed with immunoSEQ multiplex PCR; in TCRdb, only in-frame clones are kept and a portion is missing. Among around 100,000 clones, roughly 89% were seen once, and the ten largest hold around 0.16%. The CDR3 runs to 16 residues. V was trimmed by 2 bases and J by 0 bases, leaving 13 bases between them. Germline V CDR1 and CDR2: SGHAT, FQNNGV. The chain combines TRBV11-2 with TRBJ1-2, with D possibly matching TRBD1 (5 bases). The source of this sequence is an adult with an advanced solid tumor such as melanoma, head and neck, liver or kidney cancer. The sequencing here drew on CD4+ or CD8+ T cells sorted from blood, taken in a trial of the OX40 agonist ivuxolimab. The CDR3 DNA reads as TGTGCCAGCAGCTTACGTACCCAGGGCGCTAACTATGGCTACACCTTC. Translation: CASSLRTQGANYGYTF.